The 8 T cell receptor beta chains reported below all come from one sample, sequenced in a study of blood T cell repertoires in COVID-19. The method was immunoSEQ multiplex PCR; TCRdb's version includes in-frame clones alone and lacks a portion of them. The table has approximately 220,000 clones, about four fifths seen once. Sequenced: peripheral blood. The receptors derive from a woman between 65 and 79 years old with acute or convalescent COVID-19.

J is TRBJ1-2 and V is TRBV7-9, with D tentatively TRBD1 (5 bases). The CDR3 length is 13 residues. Trimming removed 3 bases from V and 13 bases from J, with 18 bases in between. Germline-derived CDR1 and CDR2 are SEHNR and FQNEAQ (reference sequence). CDR3 coding DNA: TGTGCCAGCAGCTTCGGGACTCTACGGCTGGGCACCTTC. Its translation: CASSFGTLRLGTF.

This clone was seen a handful of times. J is TRBJ1-5 and V is TRBV2; D is uncertain. The CDR3 totals 13 residues. Trimming took 5 bases from V and 4 from J, leaving 9 bases between them. CDR1 and CDR2 from the germline V gene are SNHLY and FYNNEI. The CDR3 loop is CASSYDRNQPQHF. For the CDR3, the DNA is TGTGCCAGCAGTTATGATCGGAATCAGCCCCAGCATTTT. Filled out from reference TRBV2 and TRBJ1-5, the complete variable domain reads EPEVTQTPSHQVTQMGQEVILRCVPISNHLYFYWYRQILGQKVEFLVSFYNNEISEKSEIFDDQFSVERPDGSNFTLKIRSTKLEDSAMYFCASSYDRNQPQHFGDGTRLSIL.

This clone has a single count. The V call is TRBV5-1, the J call TRBJ1-5; 7 bases are shared with TRBD1. The germline V gene has CDR1 SGHRS and CDR2 YFSETQ. The CDR3 has 15 residues. V shed 1 base, J shed 0 bases, and the junction held 1 base outside the gene matches. The CDR3 nucleotides are TGCGCCAGCAGCTTGACAGGGGATAGCAATCAGCCCCAGCATTTT. Translating gives CASSLTGDSNQPQHF.

The genes are TRBV14 and TRBJ1-2; D gene ambiguous. The germline V gene has CDR1 SGHDN and CDR2 FVKESK. V gave up 5 bases and J gave up 2 bases, with 12 bases separating them. This CDR3 has 14 residues. The CDR3 reads CASSGGGRNYGYTF. For the CDR3, the DNA is TGTGCCAGCAGCGGCGGAGGCCGGAACTATGGCTACACCTTC. The entire variable domain, with the rest obtained from reference TRBV14 and TRBJ1-2, is as follows: EAGVTQFPSHSVIEKGQTVTLRCDPISGHDNLYWYRRVMGKEIKFLLHFVKESKQDESGMPNNRFLAERTGGTYSTLKVQPAELEDSGVYFCASSGGGRNYGYTFGSGTRLTVV.

The V call is TRBV3-1 (or the pseudogene TRBV3-2), the J call TRBJ2-5; 15 bases align to TRBD2. Trimming at V came to 0 bases and at J to 5 bases, leaving 7 bases not matched to a gene. CDR1 LGHDT and CDR2 YNNKEL come from the germline V gene (reference sequence). The CDR3 covers 18 residues. The CDR3 coding sequence is TGTGCCAGCAGCCAAGATTGGACTAGCGGGGGGGCCCGTGAGACCCAGTACTTC. The encoded protein is CASSQDWTSGGARETQYF.

This rearrangement joins TRBV28 to TRBJ1-5; 7 positions match TRBD1. Germline loops: CDR1 MDHEN, CDR2 SYDVKM. The V segment lost 5 bases and the J segment 4 bases; nucleotides outside the gene matches: 8. The CDR3 has 15 amino acids. The CDR3 here is CASSGHRGGNQPQHF. In DNA form, the CDR3 reads TGTGCCAGCAGTGGCCACAGGGGTGGAAATCAGCCCCAGCATTTT.

The V and J genes are TRBV5-8 and TRBJ1-2, with a possible D match to TRBD1 (6 bases). V was cut by 0 bases and J by 7 bases, with 16 bases left in between. Looked up from germline, CDR1 is SGHTS and CDR2 is YDEGEE. The CDR3 loop spans 15 amino acids. CDR3: CASSLAGGRLVGYTF. The CDR3 DNA is TGTGCCAGCAGCTTGGCCGGGGGGCGTTTGGTTGGCTACACCTTC.

The V call is TRBV6-2 or TRBV6-3, the J call TRBJ2-1, with D unresolved. Trimming took 4 bases from V and 9 from J, leaving 13 bases between them. From germline, CDR1 is MNHEY and CDR2 SVGEGT. The CDR3 is 13 residues long. The CDR3 DNA follows: TGTGCCAGCAGTTCGGCAGGTCGTGTTGAGCAGTTCTTC. It specifies CASSSAGRVEQFF.